A single sample gave rise to the 14 T cell receptor beta chains below, sequenced in a study of blood T cell repertoires in COVID-19. Only in-frame clones appear in the TCRdb table, and some are missing; sequencing was by immunoSEQ multiplex PCR. The sample consists of around 300,000 clones, about nine tenths of them appearing once. Source material: peripheral blood. The receptors shown here come from a woman aged 35 to 49 who had recovered from COVID-19.

The V call is TRBV12-3 or TRBV12-4, the J call TRBJ1-5, with D unclear. The CDR3 contains 13 residues. The V gene lost 4 bases and the J gene lost 2 bases, with 6 bases spanning the gap. The CDR3 sequence is CASSSRGNQPQHF. As DNA, the CDR3 is TGTGCCAGCAGTTCCCGTGGCAATCAGCCCCAGCATTTT.

The V gene is TRBV6-5, the J gene TRBJ1-5; D not resolved. Trimming removed 6 bases at V and 2 bases at J, with 11 bases between. Germline CDR1 MNHEY, CDR2 SVGAGI. The CDR3 has 14 residues. The CDR3 is CASSAAVGNQPQHF. The CDR3 region has the DNA TGTGCCAGCAGCGCGGCGGTTGGCAATCAGCCCCAGCATTTT.

V is TRBV27 and J is TRBJ2-5, with D maybe TRBD2 (5 bases). The CDR3 runs to 17 residues. Trimming pared 7 bases from V and 0 bases from J, leaving 21 bases between. Per germline, CDR1 MNHEY and CDR2 SMNVEV (reference sequence). The CDR3 sequence: CASNPQLPKADQETQYF. The CDR3 DNA reads TGTGCCAGCAATCCCCAGTTACCGAAAGCGGACCAAGAGACCCAGTACTTC.

The V gene is TRBV3-1 (or the pseudogene TRBV3-2), the J gene TRBJ2-1; TRBD2 might be the D (5 bases). CDR3 length: 12 amino acids. Per germline, CDR1 LGHDT and CDR2 YNNKEL (reference sequence). V was clipped by 1 base and J by 9 bases, with 7 bases between them. This CDR3 is CASSQVGSEQFF. The CDR3 DNA reads as TGTGCCAGCAGCCAAGTTGGGAGTGAGCAGTTCTTC.

The chain links TRBV6-1 to TRBJ1-5; 10 positions match TRBD1. The CDR3 is made up of 17 amino acids. V shed 0 bases, J shed 10 bases, and the junction held 12 bases outside the gene matches. Germline values: CDR1 MNHNS, CDR2 SASEGT. Here the CDR3 reads CASSEAGGGTGESPQHF. CDR3 nucleotides: TGTGCCAGCAGTGAAGCGGGGGGAGGGACAGGGGAGTCACCCCAGCATTTT.

The CDR3 DNA reads TGTGCCAGCTCATCTCAGCCGGGACTAGCGGGAGGTATCGAGCAGTACTTC. Translation gives CASSSQPGLAGGIEQYF. The rearrangement uses TRBV18 and TRBJ2-7; the match to TRBD2 covers 15 bases. With 5 bases clipped from V and 6 bases from J, the junction kept 11 bases outside the gene matches. Germline V gene lookup returns CDR1 KGHSH and CDR2 LQKENI. This CDR3 comprises 17 residues.

The sample holds one count of this clone. The V gene is TRBV5-5, the J gene TRBJ1-4, with unresolved D. V gave up 0 bases and J gave up 5 bases, with 14 bases separating them. The CDR3 runs to 16 residues. CDR1 SGHKS and CDR2 YYEKEE come from the germline V gene (reference sequence). The CDR3 sequence: CASSLARWESNEKLFF. In DNA, the CDR3 is TGTGCCAGCAGCTTGGCCCGGTGGGAGAGCAATGAAAAACTGTTTTTT.

The sample holds a few counts of this clone. The chain recombines TRBV7-9 with TRBJ2-1; the D is unclear. The CDR3 has 11 residues. Germline V lookup: CDR1 SEHNR, CDR2 FQNEAQ (reference sequence). Trimming removed 4 bases from V and 11 bases from J, with 9 bases in between. The CDR3 spells CASSSPWQQFF. The CDR3 DNA reads as TGTGCCAGCAGCTCCCCCTGGCAGCAGTTCTTC. Using reference TRBV7-9 and TRBJ2-1 for the parts outside the CDR3, the full variable domain is DTGVSQNPRHKITKRGQNVTFRCDPISEHNRLYWYRQTLGQGPEFLTYFQNEAQLEKSRLLSDRFSAERPKGSFSTLEIQRTEQGDSAMYLCASSSPWQQFFGPGTRLTVL.

V and J are TRBV19 and TRBJ1-6; 10 bases are shared with TRBD1. CDR1 LNHDA and CDR2 SQIVND come from the germline V gene (reference sequence). The ends lost 7 bases at V and 9 bases at J; junction bases unmatched: 9. The CDR3 totals 15 residues. Written as DNA, the CDR3 is TGTGCCAGTACGGAAAGACAGGGGGCCGGTTCACCCCTCCACTTT. Translating gives CASTERQGAGSPLHF.

The chain is built from TRBV9 and TRBJ2-3, with no clear D. Germline CDR1 reads SGDLS; CDR2 reads YYNGEE. V dropped 0 bases and J dropped 4 bases, with 9 bases sitting between them. This CDR3 is built from 14 residues. The CDR3: CASSVGLDSDTQYF. The CDR3 DNA reads TGTGCCAGCAGCGTAGGTTTAGACTCAGATACGCAGTATTTT.

The chain has TRBV7-9 and TRBJ2-1; D is undetermined. This CDR3 region has 14 residues. In germline, CDR1 is SEHNR, CDR2 FQNEAQ (reference sequence). V was pared by 7 bases and J by 0 bases, with 10 bases between. The CDR3 sequence is CASTARSSYNEQFF. The CDR3 DNA sequence: TGTGCCAGCACCGCTAGGAGCTCCTACAATGAGCAGTTCTTC.

The chain couples TRBV5-4 to TRBJ2-2, with a tentative D call TRBD1 (6 bases). Looked up from germline, CDR1 is SGHNT and CDR2 is YYREEE (reference sequence). The ends were cut back, 3 bases at V and 7 bases at J, with 19 bases in the middle. The CDR3 runs to 16 residues. The DNA for the CDR3 is TGTGCCAGCAGCTCTAAAGACAGGTCATTGGGCGGGGAGCTGTTTTTT. Its protein product is CASSSKDRSLGGELFF.

The genes are TRBV5-8 and TRBJ2-3, with 12 positions matching TRBD2. The CDR3 extends over 16 amino acids. Germline trimming cut 4 bases from V and 3 bases from J; bases unmatched to any gene: 6. Germline V gene data show CDR1 as SGHTS and CDR2 as YDEGEE. CDR3 amino acids: CASSGPTSGRTDTQYF. For the CDR3, the DNA is TGTGCCAGCAGCGGCCCGACTAGCGGGAGAACAGATACGCAGTATTTT.

V is TRBV6-5 and J is TRBJ1-1; 8 bases map to TRBD1. This CDR3 has 14 amino acids. V was clipped by 7 bases and J by 2 bases; unmatched bases: 6. From germline, CDR1 is MNHEY and CDR2 SVGAGI. The CDR3 loop reads CASNRQGQNTEAFF. In nucleotides, the CDR3 is TGTGCCAGCAACAGACAGGGGCAAAACACTGAAGCTTTCTTT.